This is a list of T cell receptor beta chains from one sample in a study of cytomegalovirus exposure and HLA in healthy donors. Assay: immunoSEQ multiplex PCR; the TCRdb copy retains only in-frame clones and omits some. Of 200,000 to 250,000 clones in the sample, roughly 79% were seen once. Sequencing was performed on PBMCs. These receptor sequences come from a woman aged 40-49 years in good health and CMV-seronegative. CDR3s include the opening cysteine and the closing phenylalanine or tryptophan. A D gene is named only where the DNA matches it firmly. Size is stated for part of the rows, as once, few or many counts, or as a class when the clone is expanded.

cdr3_nt: TGTGCCACGCGAGACTCTCCTAGCTCCTACAATGAGCAGTTCTTC
cdr3_aa: CATRDSPSSYNEQFF
j_call: TRBJ2-1
d_call: -
clone_size: -
v_call: TRBV15

cdr3_nt: TGTGCCAGCAGTGGTTACAGGGGGAGTGATGGCTACCCCTTC
cdr3_aa: CASSGYRGSDGYPF
j_call: TRBJ1-2
d_call: TRBD1
clone_size: -
v_call: TRBV2

cdr3_nt: TGCGCCAGCAGACCCACGACTAGCGTATACCAAGAGACCCAGTACTTC
cdr3_aa: CASRPTTSVYQETQYF
j_call: TRBJ2-5
d_call: TRBD2
clone_size: once
v_call: TRBV5-1

cdr3_nt: TGTGCCAGCTCACCACCTCAGGGCCCTAACTATGGCTACACCTTC
cdr3_aa: CASSPPQGPNYGYTF
j_call: TRBJ1-2
d_call: -
clone_size: once
v_call: TRBV18

cdr3_nt: TGTGCCAGCAGGGGACAGGGGGGCACTGAAGCTTTCTTT
cdr3_aa: CASRGQGGTEAFF
j_call: TRBJ1-1
d_call: TRBD1
clone_size: few
v_call: TRBV6-5

cdr3_nt: TGTGCCAGCAGCGTAGGGCTCGGGGGGCGGGGGGAGACCCAGTACTTC
cdr3_aa: CASSVGLGGRGETQYF
j_call: TRBJ2-5
d_call: -
clone_size: -
v_call: TRBV9

cdr3_nt: TGTGCCAGCAGCTTGGGACTAGCGGGCTGGGGCACCGGGGAGCTGTTTTTT
cdr3_aa: CASSLGLAGWGTGELFF
j_call: TRBJ2-2
d_call: TRBD2
clone_size: -
v_call: TRBV28

cdr3_nt: TGTGCCAGTAGTATCCGGACGGGGATGGCCAAAAACATTCAGTACTTC
cdr3_aa: CASSIRTGMAKNIQYF
j_call: TRBJ2-4
d_call: -
clone_size: -
v_call: TRBV19

cdr3_nt: TGTGCCAGTAGTAGTAGCGGGGAGACCTACGAGCAGTACTTC
cdr3_aa: CASSSSGETYEQYF
j_call: TRBJ2-7
d_call: TRBD2
clone_size: -
v_call: TRBV19

cdr3_nt: TGTGCCAGTAGTTACAGGGGCGGCGAAAAACTGTTTTTT
cdr3_aa: CASSYRGGEKLFF
j_call: TRBJ1-4
d_call: TRBD1
clone_size: -
v_call: TRBV19

cdr3_nt: TGCAGCGTCGCCGGGACAACTAGAGCTTTCTTT
cdr3_aa: CSVAGTTRAFF
j_call: TRBJ1-1
d_call: -
clone_size: -
v_call: TRBV29-1

cdr3_nt: TGTGCCAGCAGGCCCACAGGGGGGAACTATGGCTACACCTTC
cdr3_aa: CASRPTGGNYGYTF
j_call: TRBJ1-2
d_call: TRBD1
clone_size: once
v_call: TRBV6-5

cdr3_nt: TGTGCCAGCAGCTTAAGTACAATCGGGGAGCTGTTTTTT
cdr3_aa: CASSLSTIGELFF
j_call: TRBJ2-2
d_call: -
clone_size: -
v_call: TRBV7-2

cdr3_nt: TGCGCCAGCAGCTTGGCCGGAGAGGCTAATGAAAAACTGTTTTTT
cdr3_aa: CASSLAGEANEKLFF
j_call: TRBJ1-4
d_call: -
clone_size: -
v_call: TRBV5-1

cdr3_nt: TGTGCCAGCACGGGGACAGGGAGGGAAAAACTGTTTTTT
cdr3_aa: CASTGTGREKLFF
j_call: TRBJ1-4
d_call: TRBD1
clone_size: -
v_call: TRBV2

cdr3_nt: TGTGCCAGCATACCGCACAGGGCCACTGAAGCTTTCTTT
cdr3_aa: CASIPHRATEAFF
j_call: TRBJ1-1
d_call: -
clone_size: few
v_call: TRBV2

cdr3_nt: TGTGCCAGCAGACAAACAGGTGCCCTTAATGAAAAACTGTTTTTT
cdr3_aa: CASRQTGALNEKLFF
j_call: TRBJ1-4
d_call: -
clone_size: few
v_call: TRBV2

cdr3_nt: TGTGCCAGCGGGGACTTCGGGTATGGCTACACCTTC
cdr3_aa: CASGDFGYGYTF
j_call: TRBJ1-2
d_call: -
clone_size: -
v_call: TRBV27

cdr3_nt: TGTGCCAGCAGTGACATCAATGAAAAACTGTTTTTT
cdr3_aa: CASSDINEKLFF
j_call: TRBJ1-4
d_call: -
clone_size: -
v_call: TRBV28

cdr3_nt: TGCAGCGTTGTAACAGCGGGGAAAGGGGCCCTCCACTTT
cdr3_aa: CSVVTAGKGALHF
j_call: TRBJ1-6
d_call: -
clone_size: -
v_call: TRBV29-1

cdr3_nt: TGCGCCAGCAGCGCCGGGACAGGGGGCGGGATTTCCCAGTACTTC
cdr3_aa: CASSAGTGGGISQYF
j_call: TRBJ2-5
d_call: TRBD1
clone_size: -
v_call: TRBV5-1

cdr3_nt: TGCGCCAGCTCGGGAGGGGGCGCGAGCACTGAAGCTTTCTTT
cdr3_aa: CASSGGGASTEAFF
j_call: TRBJ1-1
d_call: TRBD1
clone_size: -
v_call: TRBV5-1

cdr3_nt: TGTGCCAGTAGTATAGAGGGGGGGGGTGGGGCCAACGTCCTGACTTTC
cdr3_aa: CASSIEGGGGANVLTF
j_call: TRBJ2-6
d_call: TRBD2
clone_size: -
v_call: TRBV19

cdr3_nt: TGTGCCAGCAGCCACGGGTCTGCGAGCGGGGGGGCCGTCACCGGGGAGCTGTTTTTT
cdr3_aa: CASSHGSASGGAVTGELFF
j_call: TRBJ2-2
d_call: TRBD2
clone_size: -
v_call: TRBV4-2

cdr3_nt: TGTGCCAGCAGCTGGGGGGGGCCCGGGGAGCTGTTTTTT
cdr3_aa: CASSWGGPGELFF
j_call: TRBJ2-2
d_call: -
clone_size: -
v_call: TRBV5-4

cdr3_nt: TGTGCCAGCAGCGTGGCAGGGTTGAGGGAGCAGTACTTC
cdr3_aa: CASSVAGLREQYF
j_call: TRBJ2-7
d_call: -
clone_size: -
v_call: TRBV7-3

cdr3_nt: TGTGCCAGCAGTTACGGAACAGGGGGAGGTGACACTGAAGCTTTCTTT
cdr3_aa: CASSYGTGGGDTEAFF
j_call: TRBJ1-1
d_call: TRBD1
clone_size: few
v_call: TRBV6-6

cdr3_nt: TGTGCCAGCAGCTTTCCGCCCGGGGATACTGAAGCTTTCTTT
cdr3_aa: CASSFPPGDTEAFF
j_call: TRBJ1-1
d_call: -
clone_size: -
v_call: TRBV5-4

cdr3_nt: TGTGCCAGCAGCCCCCCGGGAGGCTGGGGGACAGAGCAGTACTTC
cdr3_aa: CASSPPGGWGTEQYF
j_call: TRBJ2-7
d_call: -
clone_size: -
v_call: TRBV7-8

cdr3_nt: TGTGCCAGCAGTCCTAGTTCTCGCACAGATACGCAGTATTTT
cdr3_aa: CASSPSSRTDTQYF
j_call: TRBJ2-3
d_call: -
clone_size: -
v_call: TRBV6-1

cdr3_nt: TGTGCCAGCAGGCAGGACAGCTCTGGAAACACCATATATTTT
cdr3_aa: CASRQDSSGNTIYF
j_call: TRBJ1-3
d_call: -
clone_size: -
v_call: TRBV2

cdr3_nt: TGTGCCACCAGCAGAGATCCGTACAGGGGGCTCAGTGAAAAACTGTTTTTT
cdr3_aa: CATSRDPYRGLSEKLFF
j_call: TRBJ1-4
d_call: TRBD1
clone_size: once
v_call: TRBV15

cdr3_nt: TGCGCCAGCAGCTTGGCATCCGACAGGGCGGACTCACCCCTCCACTTT
cdr3_aa: CASSLASDRADSPLHF
j_call: TRBJ1-6
d_call: TRBD1
clone_size: -
v_call: TRBV5-1

cdr3_nt: TGCGCCAGCAGTGAATTCACTGGAAACACCATATATTTT
cdr3_aa: CASSEFTGNTIYF
j_call: TRBJ1-3
d_call: -
clone_size: -
v_call: TRBV10-2

cdr3_nt: TGTGCCAGCTCACTACAGACGAACACTGAAGCTTTCTTT
cdr3_aa: CASSLQTNTEAFF
j_call: TRBJ1-1
d_call: -
clone_size: few
v_call: TRBV18

cdr3_nt: TGTGCCAGCAGCTTAACCGGTGGGACTAGTGGAGATACGCAGTATTTT
cdr3_aa: CASSLTGGTSGDTQYF
j_call: TRBJ2-3
d_call: TRBD2
clone_size: -
v_call: TRBV9

cdr3_nt: TGTGCCAGCAGGACCACAGGGATATACAATGAGCAGTTCTTC
cdr3_aa: CASRTTGIYNEQFF
j_call: TRBJ2-1
d_call: -
clone_size: -
v_call: TRBV6-5

cdr3_nt: TGTGCCAGCGGAGGGGTATTAGACACCGGGGAGCTGTTTTTT
cdr3_aa: CASGGVLDTGELFF
j_call: TRBJ2-2
d_call: -
clone_size: few
v_call: TRBV9

cdr3_nt: TGTGCCAGCAGGACGCAGGTCCCTAACACTGAAGCTTTCTTT
cdr3_aa: CASRTQVPNTEAFF
j_call: TRBJ1-1
d_call: -
clone_size: few
v_call: TRBV6-5

cdr3_nt: TGTGCCAGCAGTTACTCCCGGGACACTGAAGCTTTCTTT
cdr3_aa: CASSYSRDTEAFF
j_call: TRBJ1-1
d_call: -
clone_size: many
v_call: TRBV6-5

cdr3_nt: TGTGCCAGCAGCGCCAAATGGGGCCCATTATACAATGAGCAGTTCTTC
cdr3_aa: CASSAKWGPLYNEQFF
j_call: TRBJ2-1
d_call: -
clone_size: -
v_call: TRBV27

cdr3_nt: TGTGCCAGCAGGGGTGGACAGTCCTCTAACTATGGCTACACCTTC
cdr3_aa: CASRGGQSSNYGYTF
j_call: TRBJ1-2
d_call: -
clone_size: -
v_call: TRBV6-1

cdr3_nt: TGTGCCAGTAGTAGAGCGGACAGGGAAGAAAAACTGTTTTTT
cdr3_aa: CASSRADREEKLFF
j_call: TRBJ1-4
d_call: TRBD1
clone_size: -
v_call: TRBV19

cdr3_nt: TGTGCCAGCGCTTCATGGACAGGGTCCTACGAGCAGTACTTC
cdr3_aa: CASASWTGSYEQYF
j_call: TRBJ2-7
d_call: TRBD1
clone_size: -
v_call: TRBV27

cdr3_nt: TGTGCCACCAGCACAGGGGGGCTGGCTGAAGCTTTCTTT
cdr3_aa: CATSTGGLAEAFF
j_call: TRBJ1-1
d_call: TRBD1
clone_size: once
v_call: TRBV15

cdr3_nt: TGTGCCAGCAGCCCATTCATGAACACTGAAGCTTTCTTT
cdr3_aa: CASSPFMNTEAFF
j_call: TRBJ1-1
d_call: -
clone_size: -
v_call: TRBV7-6

cdr3_nt: TGTGCCAGCAGTGGAAGGCAGCGAGAGACTGAAGCTTTCTTT
cdr3_aa: CASSGRQRETEAFF
j_call: TRBJ1-1
d_call: -
clone_size: -
v_call: TRBV2

cdr3_nt: TGTGCCAGCAGTGAAGCGAGGGGGGGGTTGGGGACAGATACGCAGTATTTT
cdr3_aa: CASSEARGGLGTDTQYF
j_call: TRBJ2-3
d_call: -
clone_size: -
v_call: TRBV6-1

cdr3_nt: TGTGCCAGCAGTGAACTCCCCCAGCCCCAGCATTTT
cdr3_aa: CASSELPQPQHF
j_call: TRBJ1-5
d_call: -
clone_size: few
v_call: TRBV2

cdr3_nt: TGCGCCAGCAGCTTCGGTGCTAGCGGGGGGGATACGCAGTATTTT
cdr3_aa: CASSFGASGGDTQYF
j_call: TRBJ2-3
d_call: TRBD2
clone_size: -
v_call: TRBV5-1